The 27 T cell receptor beta chains reported below all come from one sample, sequenced in a study of blood T cell repertoires in COVID-19. The assay was immunoSEQ multiplex PCR, and TCRdb's table has in-frame clones only and misses some. The top ten hold around a sixth of the sample, which has over 45,000 clones, around 84% seen once. Sequencing was carried out using peripheral blood. The receptors here all came from a man aged 65 to 85 with active COVID-19.

This chain uses TRBV19 with TRBJ2-1; D is unclear. The CDR3 covers 14 residues. Germline values: CDR1 LNHDA, CDR2 SQIVND (reference sequence). Between the trimmed V and J ends, which lost 2 bases and 1 base, there was a span of 6 bases. The CDR3 region has the DNA TGTGCCAGTAGTATATCCAGGTCCTACAATGAGCAGTTCTTC. It is translated as CASSISRSYNEQFF.

This rearrangement joins TRBV24-1 to TRBJ2-5, with D unresolved. With 4 bases removed from V and 4 bases from J, the gap between germline ends came to 6 bases. The CDR3 loop spans 12 amino acids. Germline V gene lookup returns CDR1 KGHDR and CDR2 SFDVKD. The CDR3 sequence: CATSDDIETQYF. In nucleotides, the CDR3 is TGTGCCACCAGTGACGACATAGAGACCCAGTACTTC.

The chain recombines TRBV4-2 with TRBJ1-5; no reliable D call. Trimming shortened V by 1 base and J by 7 bases, and 11 bases separated the two germline ends. This CDR3 spans 14 amino acids. Germline loops: CDR1 LGHNA, CDR2 YNFKEQ. CDR3 region: CASSQGNEQQPQHF. CDR3 DNA sequence: TGTGCCAGCAGCCAAGGCAACGAGCAACAGCCCCAGCATTTT.

This clone was seen a handful of times. The CDR3 spells CASSYGPGRTEAFF. CDR3 nucleotides: TGTGCCAGCAGTTACGGGCCAGGAAGGACTGAAGCTTTCTTT. The chain employs TRBV6-6 and TRBJ1-1; no definite D call. The length of the CDR3 is 14 residues. Trimming left V 2 bases short and J 5 bases short, with 12 bases between. CDR1 and CDR2 from the germline V gene are MNHNY and SVGAGI (reference sequence).

This sequence joins TRBV2 and TRBJ2-5; tentative D call: TRBD1 (5 bases). Germline V gives CDR1 SNHLY, CDR2 FYNNEI. CDR3 length equals 14 residues. V shed 3 bases and J shed 2 bases, with 10 bases lying between them. The CDR3 DNA is TGTGCCAGCAGTGACCTCCAGGGACAAGAGACCCAGTACTTC. It yields the protein CASSDLQGQETQYF.

This clone showed up just once. The CDR3 DNA sequence: TGTGCCAGCAGCCCGGACAGGGGAGGGAGAAGCACAGATACGCAGTATTTT. Amino acids: CASSPDRGGRSTDTQYF. This sequence joins TRBV7-9 and TRBJ2-3, with 9 bases fitting TRBD1. Unmatched junction bases numbered 9, after V lost 5 bases and J lost 0 bases. Per germline, CDR1 SEHNR and CDR2 FQNEAQ (reference sequence). The CDR3 totals 17 residues.

This clone was seen more than once but under ten times. This CDR3 is CASSQDLNQPQHF. The CDR3 region has the DNA TGTGCCAGCAGCCAAGATCTGAATCAGCCCCAGCATTTT. The J gene is TRBJ1-5, the V gene TRBV4-2; the D is unclear. In germline, CDR1 is LGHNA, CDR2 YNFKEQ. CDR3 length: 13 amino acids. Between the trimmed V and J ends, which lost 0 bases and 4 bases, there was a span of 4 bases.

The genes are TRBV30 and TRBJ1-4, with D possibly being TRBD1 (5 bases). This CDR3 has 13 amino acids. The ends were cut back, 0 bases at V and 8 bases at J, with 10 bases in the middle. Germline V lookup: CDR1 GTSNPN, CDR2 SVGIG (reference sequence). CDR3 region: CAWSVQVGEKLFF. The CDR3 DNA follows: TGTGCCTGGAGTGTACAGGTGGGGGAAAAACTGTTTTTT.

This clone has more than one count but fewer than ten. This chain uses TRBV21-1 with TRBJ2-6; the table's D call of TRBD2 was not tested on the DNA. TRBV21-1 is termed a pseudogene. This CDR3 is built from 15 residues. The CDR3 reads CASLKEGPGANVLTF. CDR3 nucleotides: TGTGCCAGCCTCAAGGAGGGGCCTGGGGCCAACGTCCTGACTTTC.

This clone was counted a single time. The J gene is TRBJ1-1, the V gene TRBV5-6; D unresolved. V was shortened by 0 bases and J by 7 bases, with 13 bases between the two germline ends. Germline lookup yields CDR1 SGHDT and CDR2 YYEEEE. This CDR3 contains 14 residues. CDR3 nucleotides: TGTGCCAGCAGCTTGGCGACCCGGGTAATTGAAGCTTTCTTT. Translation gives CASSLATRVIEAFF. The complete variable domain, with remaining parts taken from reference TRBV5-6 and TRBJ1-1, reads DAGVTQSPTHLIKTRGQQVTLRCSPKSGHDTVSWYQQALGQGPQFIFQYYEEEERQRGNFPDRFSGHQFPNYSSELNVNALLLGDSALYLCASSLATRVIEAFFGQGTRLTVV.

CDR3: CASSRVEGQNYGYTF. The DNA for the CDR3 is TGTGCCAGCAGTCGAGTGGAGGGGCAGAACTATGGCTACACCTTC. This chain connects TRBV6-5 to TRBJ1-2; TRBD1 is a possible D gene (5 bases). CDR1 and CDR2 (germline): MNHEY, SVGAGI. V was clipped by 5 bases and J by 2 bases, with 15 bases between them. The CDR3 has 15 amino acids.

This chain joins TRBV6-4 and TRBJ2-7; tentative D call: TRBD2 (5 bases). V lost 10 bases, J lost 3 bases, and 31 bases lay in between. Germline assignment: CDR1 MRHNA and CDR2 SNTAGT. The CDR3 sequence is 18 residues long. CDR3 nucleotide sequence: TGTGCCAACTATCGCGAACGGAGGAATGGTCTTTCAAACTACGAGCAGTACTTC. This encodes CANYRERRNGLSNYEQYF.

Written as DNA, the CDR3 is TGTGCCAGCAGCTTGGGAGCGAGGATGAACACTGAAGCTTTCTTT. It translates to CASSLGARMNTEAFF. The chain has TRBV5-8 and TRBJ1-1; unclear D gene. The CDR3 length is 15 residues. V dropped 0 bases and J dropped 0 bases, with 9 bases sitting between them. Germline CDR1 and CDR2: SGHTS and YDEGEE.

This chain connects TRBV21-1 to TRBJ2-5; the table's TRBD2 call for D was not verified on the DNA. TRBV21-1 represents a pseudogene. The CDR3 length is 17 residues. The CDR3 DNA follows: TGTGCCAGCAGCAAAGATTGGAGGGGGACTAAAATAAAGACCCAGTACTTC. Its translation: CASSKDWRGTKIKTQYF.

The chain couples TRBV7-2 to TRBJ2-1; 10 positions agree with TRBD2. This CDR3 has 15 amino acids. After removal of 4 bases from V and 6 bases from J, the junction contained 6 bases not matched to a gene. CDR1 is SGHTA and CDR2 is FQGNSA in the germline V gene. CDR3 amino acids: CASSSSAGGGNEQFF. Written as DNA, the CDR3 is TGTGCCAGCAGCTCGTCAGCGGGAGGGGGCAATGAGCAGTTCTTC.

The chain's CDR3 is CASREDAGYNEQFF. DNA for the CDR3: TGTGCCAGCAGGGAGGACGCGGGGTACAATGAGCAGTTCTTC. The chain joins TRBV6-5 to TRBJ2-1; possibly TRBD2 for D (6 bases). V lost 6 bases to trimming and J lost 4 bases, with 13 bases between them. This CDR3 has 14 amino acids. Germline-derived CDR1 and CDR2 are MNHEY and SVGAGI.

The gene calls are TRBV7-6 and TRBJ1-1, with TRBD1 matching over 10 bases. The CDR3 consists of 14 residues. The V segment lost 5 bases and the J segment 5 bases; nucleotides outside the gene matches: 5. Looked up from germline, CDR1 is SGHVS and CDR2 is FNYEAQ. CDR3 DNA: TGTGCCAGCAGCCCGGACAGGGGGTCGACTGAAGCTTTCTTT. Translated, it gives CASSPDRGSTEAFF.

This clone has just one count. The chain has TRBV7-3 and TRBJ2-3, with 10 positions matching TRBD2. Germline lookup yields CDR1 SGHTA and CDR2 FQGTGA. V was pared by 2 bases and J by 5 bases, with 7 bases of the junction left unmatched. The CDR3 is 16 amino acids. The CDR3: CASSLSSGGALDTQYF. For the CDR3, the DNA is TGTGCCAGCAGCTTATCTAGCGGGGGTGCCTTAGATACGCAGTATTTT.

The rearrangement joins TRBV11-2 to TRBJ2-7; possible D gene TRBD1, 6 bases. The V end lost 0 bases, the J end lost 4 bases, and 7 bases lay between the germline ends. Germline V gene lookup returns CDR1 SGHAT and CDR2 FQNNGV. The CDR3 consists of 13 residues. CDR3 loop: CASSLDRGYEQYF. The CDR3 DNA reads as TGTGCCAGCAGCTTAGACAGGGGATACGAGCAGTACTTC.

The rearrangement joins TRBV7-6 to TRBJ2-2; possible D gene TRBD1, 7 bases. V was cut by 2 bases and J by 2 bases, with 12 bases left in between. Germline CDR1 SGHVS, CDR2 FNYEAQ. The CDR3 loop spans 16 amino acids. CDR3 protein: CASSLYQGGNTGELFF. In DNA, the CDR3 is TGTGCCAGCAGCTTATACCAGGGGGGTAACACCGGGGAGCTGTTTTTT.

J is TRBJ2-1 and V is TRBV4-3; perhaps TRBD1 as D (7 bases). The germline V gene has CDR1 LGHNA and CDR2 YSLEER. The V gene lost 0 bases and the J gene lost 7 bases, with 19 bases spanning the gap. The CDR3 has 17 residues. The CDR3 protein is CASSQETGGGSSNEQFF. The CDR3, as DNA: TGCGCCAGCAGCCAAGAAACTGGAGGGGGCTCTTCGAATGAGCAGTTCTTC.

The rearrangement joins TRBV5-1 to TRBJ1-3; unclear D gene. Per germline, CDR1 SGHRS and CDR2 YFSETQ. The germline V and J ends were trimmed by 3 bases and 2 bases, with 9 bases remaining between them. The CDR3 length is 14 residues. This chain's CDR3 is CASSSGTTGNTIYF. CDR3 DNA sequence: TGCGCCAGCAGCTCGGGAACCACTGGAAACACCATATATTTT.

The V gene is TRBV18, the J gene TRBJ2-7; 7 bases are a match to TRBD2. J was trimmed by 5 bases and V by 1 base; bases with no gene match: 8. The CDR3 sequence is 15 residues long. Germline CDR1 is KGHSH and CDR2 is LQKENI. CDR3 residues: CASSPLLGGRDEQYF. CDR3 bases: TGTGCCAGCTCACCACTTTTGGGAGGGCGAGACGAGCAGTACTTC. The whole variable domain, remainder taken from reference TRBV18 and TRBJ2-7, is NAGVMQNPRHLVRRRGQEARLRCSPMKGHSHVYWYRQLPEEGLKFMVYLQKENIIDESGMPKERFSAEFPKEGPSILRIQQVVRGDSAAYFCASSPLLGGRDEQYFGPGTRLTVT.

The chain carries TRBV18 and TRBJ1-5, with TRBD1 matching over 7 bases. V dropped 6 bases and J dropped 2; count of bases not matched to a gene: 4. Germline lookup yields CDR1 KGHSH and CDR2 LQKENI. The CDR3 loop spans 14 amino acids. The CDR3 region has the DNA TGTGCCAGCTCGCGACAGGGCGGCAATCAGCCCCAGCATTTT. Encoded protein: CASSRQGGNQPQHF. The complete variable domain, with remaining parts taken from reference TRBV18 and TRBJ1-5, reads NAGVMQNPRHLVRRRGQEARLRCSPMKGHSHVYWYRQLPEEGLKFMVYLQKENIIDESGMPKERFSAEFPKEGPSILRIQQVVRGDSAAYFCASSRQGGNQPQHFGDGTRLSIL.

The CDR3 nucleotides read TGTGCCAGCTCACCACCGGGGGCCACTTACTCCAATGAGCAGTTCTTC. Translating it yields CASSPPGATYSNEQFF. The chain combines TRBV18 with TRBJ2-1, with D possibly being TRBD1 (6 bases). V was cut by 0 bases and J by 6 bases, with 15 bases left in between. Germline V CDR1 and CDR2: KGHSH, LQKENI. The CDR3 spans 16 residues.

This chain connects TRBV5-6 to TRBJ2-7; maybe TRBD2 (6 bases). The V gene lost 3 bases and the J gene lost 2 bases, with 12 bases spanning the gap. CDR1 is SGHDT and CDR2 is YYEEEE in the germline V gene. The length of the CDR3 is 14 residues. The CDR3 region is CASSSGDGTYEQYF. The CDR3 nucleotides read TGTGCCAGCAGCTCGGGGGACGGAACCTACGAGCAGTACTTC.

V usage is TRBV28 and J usage is TRBJ2-5, with a possible D match to TRBD1 (6 bases). Germline V CDR1 and CDR2: MDHEN, SYDVKM. Trimming took off 4 bases at V and 3 bases at J, with 15 bases between the two ends. The CDR3 length is 15 residues. This CDR3 is CASSWIQGREETQYF. CDR3 DNA sequence: TGTGCCAGCAGTTGGATACAGGGTCGTGAAGAGACCCAGTACTTC.